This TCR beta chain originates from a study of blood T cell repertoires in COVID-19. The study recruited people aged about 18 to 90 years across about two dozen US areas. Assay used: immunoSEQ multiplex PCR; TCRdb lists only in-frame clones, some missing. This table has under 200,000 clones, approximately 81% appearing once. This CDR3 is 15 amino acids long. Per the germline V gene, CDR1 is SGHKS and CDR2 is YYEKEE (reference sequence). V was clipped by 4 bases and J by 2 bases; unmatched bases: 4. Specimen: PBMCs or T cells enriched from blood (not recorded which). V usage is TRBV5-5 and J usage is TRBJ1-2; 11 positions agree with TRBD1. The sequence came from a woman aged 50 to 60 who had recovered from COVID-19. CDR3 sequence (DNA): TGTGCCAGCAGCAAAGGACAGGGGGCGAACTATGGCTACACCTTC. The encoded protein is CASSKGQGANYGYTF.